The next 7 T cell receptor beta chains were all read from a single sample in a study of regulatory T cells in long-lasting Graves disease. According to the study, TCR beta libraries were built with iRepertoire HTBI primers and CDR3-region Arm-PCR. TCRdb fed the multiplex PCR reads into MiXCR, producing one record per CDR3 protein. Of 400,000 to 550,000 distinct CDR3 sequences listed, about a sixth were seen once; the top ten hold over 8.5%. Time point given: newly diagnosed GD, antithyroid drugs for less than 3 months. PBMC RNA served as the TCR library source. These data also formed part of another study, on T cells in Graves' hyperthyroidism and ophthalmopathy.

Sample: peripheral blood mononuclear cells (PBMCs), taken at new diagnosis, from a patient treated with antithyroid drugs. The receptors were sampled from a woman in her thirties with Graves disease.

With regard to this clonotype: One end of the junction does not line up with germline, which may come from a read error. The chain recombines TRBV7-7 with TRBJ2-3; 8 nucleotides match TRBD1. Germline-derived CDR1 and CDR2 are SSHAT and FNYEAQ (reference sequence). The CDR3 runs 16 residues. CDR3 sequence: CASSLGQGPSTDTQYF. DNA for the CDR3: TGTGCTAGCAGCTTAGGACAGGGCCCGAGCACAGATACGCAGTATTTT.

This clonotype was counted at least ten times. The chain is built from TRBV6-2 or TRBV6-3 and TRBJ2-3; tentative D call: TRBD2 (6 bases). The germline V gene encodes CDR1 MNHEY and CDR2 SVGEGT. This CDR3 has 14 residues. Deletions cut 2 bases from V and 4 bases from J, with 10 bases between. CDR3 protein: CASSYRGRPDTQYF. The CDR3 bases are TGTGCCAGCAGTTACCGTGGGAGGCCAGATACGCAGTATTTT.

The chain is built from TRBV20-1 and TRBJ2-2; 10 nucleotides match TRBD1. Germline V gene sequence: CDR1 DFQATT, CDR2 SNEGSKA (reference sequence). V trimming: 0 bases; J trimming: 2 bases; junction bases outside the gene matches: 18. This CDR3 is 21 amino acids long. CDR3: CSARDRLAGQGRPTNTGELFF. The CDR3 coding sequence is TGCAGTGCTAGAGATCGTTTGGCGGGACAGGGGCGACCGACAAACACCGGGGAGCTGTTTTTT.

This clonotype has at least ten counts. The V and J genes are TRBV28 and TRBJ2-7; the D is unclear. CDR1 and CDR2 from the germline V gene are MDHEN and SYDVKM. The length of the CDR3 is 16 residues. V lost 2 bases, J lost 0 bases, and 14 bases lay in between. The CDR3 DNA reads TGTGCCAGCAGTTTACAATACACCATATTCTCCTACGAGCAGTACTTC. It translates to CASSLQYTIFSYEQYF.

Many counts were recorded for this clonotype. The chain couples TRBV7-9 to TRBJ1-4; 10 bases fit TRBD1. Germline V lookup: CDR1 SEHNR, CDR2 FQNEAQ (reference sequence). CDR3 length: 16 residues. Trimming removed 5 bases from V and 5 bases from J; junction bases left unmatched: 8. The CDR3: CASSPGQGGLNEKLFF. The CDR3 DNA sequence: TGTGCCAGCAGCCCAGGACAGGGGGGCTTAAATGAAAAACTGTTTTTT.

With regard to this clonotype: Compared with germline, one end of the junction differs, possibly owing to a read error. The gene calls are TRBV4-3 and TRBJ2-3, with TRBD2 identical over 9 bases. The germline V gene encodes CDR1 LGHNA and CDR2 YSLEER. CDR3 size: 17 residues. The CDR3 region has the DNA TGTGCCAGCAGCCAGGCCAGATTAGCGGGAGAAGGAGATACGCAGTATTTT. Protein sequence: CASSQARLAGEGDTQYF.

This clonotype was observed many times. This chain connects TRBV28 to TRBJ1-5; 9 nucleotides line up with TRBD1. CDR1 is MDHEN and CDR2 is SYDVKM in the germline V gene. CDR3 length equals 16 residues. V was pared by 4 bases and J by 6 bases, with 10 bases of the junction left unmatched. In nucleotides, the CDR3 is TGTGCCAGCAGTTCCAGGGACAGGGAAGTATCTCAGCCCCAGCATTTT. Its protein is CASSSRDREVSQPQHF. The variable domain in full, completed from reference TRBV28 and TRBJ1-5, reads DVKVTQSSRYLVKRTGEKVFLECVQDMDHENMFWYRQDPGLGLRLIYFSYDVKMKEKGDIPEGYSVSREKKERFSLILESASTNQTSMYLCASSSRDREVSQPQHFGDGTRLSIL.